The 18 T cell receptor beta chains listed next were all sequenced from one sample in a study of blood T cells in healthy people across ages. A second PCR of about 7 to 12 cycles used a sample-barcoded 5' primer and a J-beta primer mix. TCRdb reprocessed the 5' RACE reads with MiXCR, giving one entry per CDR3 protein. The sample has some 1 million distinct CDR3 sequences, less than 50% seen once; the top ten hold 15% to 20%. The sample comprised blood. Every receptor here comes from a woman aged 55-75 years in good health.

This clonotype was counted between two and nine times. J is TRBJ2-5 and V is TRBV9; tentatively, D is TRBD1 (6 bases). V was trimmed by 0 bases and J by 5 bases, leaving 14 bases between them. Germline loops: CDR1 SGDLS, CDR2 YYNGEE. There are 15 residues in the CDR3. CDR3 sequence (DNA): TGTGCCAGCAGCGTAGGGATAGGAAGGGGGGAGACCCAGTACTTC. Translating it yields CASSVGIGRGETQYF. Using reference TRBV9 and TRBJ2-5 for the parts outside the CDR3, the full variable domain is DSGVTQTPKHLITATGQRVTLRCSPRSGDLSVYWYQQSLDQGLQFLIQYYNGEERAKGNILERFSAQQFPDLHSELNLSSLELGDSALYFCASSVGIGRGETQYFGPGTRLLVL.

This clonotype has only a few counts. The rearrangement links TRBV12-3 or TRBV12-4 to TRBJ1-5, with 10 bases that match TRBD1. The CDR3 length is 14 residues. V shed 6 bases and J 4 bases; nucleotides not matched to a gene: 3. This CDR3 reads CASSGTGANQPQHF. As DNA, the CDR3 is TGTGCCAGCAGCGGGACAGGGGCTAATCAGCCCCAGCATTTT.

This chain connects TRBV4-2 to TRBJ2-1; 8 bases match TRBD2. Per germline, CDR1 LGHNA and CDR2 YNFKEQ. The CDR3 is made up of 17 amino acids. The V and J ends lost 2 bases and 2 bases, in that order; junction bases with no gene match: 8. The CDR3 protein is CASSQIFREGPYNEQFF. The CDR3 nucleotides are TGTGCCAGCAGCCAAATTTTCCGGGAGGGCCCCTACAATGAGCAGTTCTTC.

The V and J genes are TRBV5-1 and TRBJ2-1; 9 nucleotides match TRBD2. This CDR3 region has 16 residues. The germline CDR1 and CDR2 sequences are SGHRS and YFSETQ. Unmatched junction bases numbered 7, after V lost 0 bases and J lost 6 bases. The CDR3 nucleotides are TGCGCCAGCAGCTTGGAGGGCGGGAGGGCCGCCAATGAGCAGTTCTTC. Encoded protein: CASSLEGGRAANEQFF.

The chain carries TRBV27 and TRBJ2-1, with D uncertain. Germline CDR1 and CDR2: MNHEY and SMNVEV (reference sequence). The ends were cut back, 0 bases at V and 9 bases at J, with 9 bases in the middle. CDR3 length equals 13 residues. This CDR3 is CASSLSPWGEQFF. In DNA form, the CDR3 reads TGTGCCAGCAGTTTATCGCCCTGGGGTGAGCAGTTCTTC.

V and J are TRBV4-2 and TRBJ2-1; TRBD2 aligns across 10 bases. The CDR3 consists of 17 residues. V lost 1 base, J lost 6 bases, and 9 bases stayed unmatched. Germline assignment: CDR1 LGHNA and CDR2 YNFKEQ. The DNA for the CDR3 is TGTGCCAGCAGCCAAGCTCTAAGGAGCGGGGGGGCCAATGAGCAGTTCTTC. The encoded protein is CASSQALRSGGANEQFF.

This clonotype has more than one count but fewer than ten. The chain uses TRBV12-3 or TRBV12-4 and TRBJ1-2; D is unclear. The CDR3 contains 13 residues. V was pared by 4 bases and J by 4 bases, with 10 bases between. The CDR3 DNA follows: TGTGCCAGCAGTTCGGGAAGTGGCTATGGCTACACCTTC. This gives the protein CASSSGSGYGYTF.

The J gene is TRBJ2-7, the V gene TRBV5-1, with no clear D. The germline V gene has CDR1 SGHRS and CDR2 YFSETQ. V shed 4 bases and J shed 0 bases, with 11 bases lying between them. The CDR3 spans 14 residues. CDR3 amino acids: CASSAGPGSYEQYF. The CDR3 region has the DNA TGCGCCAGCAGCGCTGGTCCAGGCTCCTACGAGCAGTACTTC. Combining the CDR3 with reference TRBV5-1 and TRBJ2-7 gives the whole variable domain KAGVTQTPRYLIKTRGQQVTLSCSPISGHRSVSWYQQTPGQGLQFLFEYFSETQRNKGNFPGRFSGRQFSNSRSEMNVSTLELGDSALYLCASSAGPGSYEQYFGPGTRLTVT.

In regard to this clonotype: Mismatch with germline at one junction end may stem from a read error. The genes are TRBV2 and TRBJ2-7, with 8 bases that match TRBD1. The CDR3 has 16 residues. Germline CDR1 and CDR2: SNHLY and FYNNEI. CDR3 nucleotides: TGTGCCAGCAGTGAATTTGGTGGGACAGGAAACTACGAACAGTACTTC. Translation gives CASSEFGGTGNYEQYF.

The sample holds a few counts of this clonotype. The CDR3 coding sequence is TGTGCCTGGGGTAGGACAGGCCAAATAGAGACCCAGTACTTC. Translated, it gives CAWGRTGQIETQYF. The chain couples TRBV30 to TRBJ2-5; 7 nucleotides line up with TRBD1. The CDR3 loop spans 14 amino acids. Trimming at V came to 5 bases and at J to 4 bases, leaving 10 bases not matched to a gene. The germline V gene has CDR1 GTSNPN and CDR2 SVGIG (reference sequence). Together with reference TRBV30 and TRBJ2-5, the CDR3 gives the full variable domain: SQTIHQWPATLVQPVGSPLSLECTVEGTSNPNLYWYRQAAGRGLQLLFYSVGIGQISSEVPQNLSASRPQDRQFILSSKKLLLSDSGFYLCAWGRTGQIETQYFGPGTRLLVL.

With regard to this clonotype: Mismatch with germline at one junction end may stem from a read error. The V call is TRBV6-2 or TRBV6-3, the J call TRBJ2-3; unclear D gene. The CDR3 is made up of 14 amino acids. Per germline, CDR1 MNHEY and CDR2 SVGEGT. The CDR3 nucleotides read TGTGCCAGCAGTTACAGCAAAAGCACAGCTACGCAGTATTTT. Translating gives CASSYSKSTATQYF.

This clonotype was seen only a few times. The chain recombines TRBV7-2 with TRBJ1-5; weak D call: TRBD1 (5 bases). CDR3 length: 15 amino acids. From germline, CDR1 is SGHTA and CDR2 FQGNSA. Between the trimmed V and J ends, which lost 1 base and 6 bases, there was a span of 13 bases. Written as DNA, the CDR3 is TGTGCCAGCAGCTTAGAGGTCGGGGGAAGTCAGCCCCAGCATTTT. Its translation is CASSLEVGGSQPQHF.

As DNA, the CDR3 is TGCAGTGCTGCCCTTTTGGACAGGGCATACAATGAGCAGTTCTTC. Its translation is CSAALLDRAYNEQFF. The chain recombines TRBV20-1 with TRBJ2-1; 8 bases map to TRBD1. After removal of 5 bases from V and 4 bases from J, the junction contained 10 bases not matched to a gene. Germline V lookup: CDR1 DFQATT, CDR2 SNEGSKA (reference sequence). This CDR3 has 15 amino acids.

This clonotype showed up just a few times. V gene TRBV12-3 or TRBV12-4 combines with J gene TRBJ2-1; TRBD2 might be the D (6 bases). The assigned J gene may be wrong: the sequence end matches TRBJ2-7 better. The CDR3 loop spans 17 amino acids. As DNA, the CDR3 is TGTGCCAGCAGTTCCGGACTACTCCAAAGCTCCTACAATGAGCAGTACTTC. Its translation: CASSSGLLQSSYNEQYF.

This clonotype showed up just once. The chain has TRBV18 and TRBJ2-5; D remains unclear. Germline V CDR1 and CDR2: KGHSH, LQKENI. This CDR3 contains 16 residues. The germline V and J ends were trimmed by 5 bases and 0 bases, with 16 bases remaining between them. In DNA, the CDR3 is TGTGCCAGCTCAAACCCATGGACGGAAAACCAAGAGACCCAGTACTTC. It codes for CASSNPWTENQETQYF.

V and J are TRBV21-1 and TRBJ2-3; the table names TRBD2, a call not compared with the DNA. TRBV21-1 is classified as a pseudogene. The CDR3 sequence is 19 residues long. The CDR3 DNA follows: TGTGCCAGCAGCCCTCATGGCTTCCAGCGGGAGGGTACACGAGATACGCAGTATTTT. It encodes CASSPHGFQREGTRDTQYF.

This clonotype was detected only a few times. V gene TRBV3-1 combines with J gene TRBJ2-4; TRBD2 is a possible D gene (6 bases). V gave up 3 bases and J gave up 8 bases, with 14 bases separating them. The CDR3 has 14 residues. Germline values: CDR1 LGHDT, CDR2 YNNKEL (reference sequence). This CDR3 is CASSQGTSLHIQYF. The CDR3 coding sequence is TGTGCCAGCAGCCAGGGGACTTCTCTTCACATTCAGTACTTC.

This rearrangement joins TRBV12-3 or TRBV12-4 to TRBJ2-3, with D perhaps matching TRBD1 or TRBD2 (5 bases each). V gave up 7 bases and J gave up 6 bases, with 20 bases separating them. The CDR3 is 15 residues long. The CDR3 sequence is CASNERRLRADTQYF. In DNA, the CDR3 is TGTGCCAGCAATGAGCGGCGACTCAGGGCGGATACGCAGTATTTT.